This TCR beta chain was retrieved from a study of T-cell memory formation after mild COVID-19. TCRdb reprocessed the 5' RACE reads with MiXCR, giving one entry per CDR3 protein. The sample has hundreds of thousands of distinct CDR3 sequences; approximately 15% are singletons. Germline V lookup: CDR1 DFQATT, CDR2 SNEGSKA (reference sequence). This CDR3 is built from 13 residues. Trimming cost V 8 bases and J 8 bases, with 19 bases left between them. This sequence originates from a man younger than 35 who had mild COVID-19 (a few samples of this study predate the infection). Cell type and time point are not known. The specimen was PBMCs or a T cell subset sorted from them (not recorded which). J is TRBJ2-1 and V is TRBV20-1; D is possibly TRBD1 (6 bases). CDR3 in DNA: TGCAGTCCAGGGACCCTCACAGGGTATGAGCAGTTCTTC. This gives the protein CSPGTLTGYEQFF.